Detailed here is one T cell receptor beta chain. The antigen is unknown. The germline V and J ends were trimmed by 7 bases and 7 bases, with 14 bases remaining between them. The length of the CDR3 is 13 residues. Germline values: CDR1 SNHLY, CDR2 FYNNEI. This entry comes from a study of blood T cells in healthy people across ages. Findings and limits, study-wide: Per million T cells, TCR beta diversity dropped roughly linearly as age increased.

Aged about 6 to 95, donors were systemically healthy Caucasians from Russia. Roughly 10 milliliters was the volume of peripheral blood drawn from each donor. PCR was performed a second time for roughly 7 to 11 cycles using a sample-barcoded 5' primer and a J-beta primer mix. A template-switch adaptor that had 12 random nucleotides put a tag on each cDNA molecule. TCRdb reanalysed the 5' RACE reads using MiXCR and keeps one entry per CDR3 protein. This sample has about 1.8 million distinct CDR3 sequences; roughly 50% occur once, and the top ten carry less than 2.5%. Input material: blood. The TCR comes from a woman in her thirties or forties in good health. This rearrangement joins TRBV2 to TRBJ1-5; D is perhaps TRBD1 (6 bases). Here the CDR3 DNA reads TGTGCCAGCACGGGGGGGCTTAGACAGCCCCAGCATTTT. This encodes CASTGGLRQPQHF.